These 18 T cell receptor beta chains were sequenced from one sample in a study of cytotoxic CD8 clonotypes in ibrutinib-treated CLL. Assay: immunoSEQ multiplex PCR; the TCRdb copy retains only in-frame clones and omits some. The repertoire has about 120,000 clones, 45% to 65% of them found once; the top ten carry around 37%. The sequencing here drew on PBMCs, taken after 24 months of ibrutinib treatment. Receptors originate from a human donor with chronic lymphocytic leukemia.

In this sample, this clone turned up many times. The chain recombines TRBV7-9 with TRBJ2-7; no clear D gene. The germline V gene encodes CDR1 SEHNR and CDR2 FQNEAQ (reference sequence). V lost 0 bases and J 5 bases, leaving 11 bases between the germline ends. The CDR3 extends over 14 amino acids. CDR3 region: CASSLAVSTNEQYF. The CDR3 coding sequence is TGTGCCAGCAGCTTAGCTGTCAGCACAAACGAGCAGTACTTC.

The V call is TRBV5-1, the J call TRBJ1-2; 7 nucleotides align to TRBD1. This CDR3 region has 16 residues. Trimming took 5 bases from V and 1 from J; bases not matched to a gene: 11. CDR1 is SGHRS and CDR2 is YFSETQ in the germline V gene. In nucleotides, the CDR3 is TGCGCCAGCAGGAGTCCGGGACAGCCCGTTAACTATGGCTACACCTTC. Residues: CASRSPGQPVNYGYTF.

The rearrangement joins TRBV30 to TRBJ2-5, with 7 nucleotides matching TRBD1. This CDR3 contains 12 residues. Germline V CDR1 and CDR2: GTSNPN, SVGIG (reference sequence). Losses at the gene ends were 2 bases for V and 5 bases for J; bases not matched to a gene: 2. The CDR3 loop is CAWSNRGETQYF. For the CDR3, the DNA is TGTGCCTGGAGTAACAGGGGTGAGACCCAGTACTTC.

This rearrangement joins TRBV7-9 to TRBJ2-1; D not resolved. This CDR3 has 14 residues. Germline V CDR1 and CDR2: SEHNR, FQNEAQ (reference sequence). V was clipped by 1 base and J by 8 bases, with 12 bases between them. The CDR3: CASSLGPSGHEQFF. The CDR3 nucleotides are TGTGCCAGCAGCTTAGGGCCCTCGGGCCATGAGCAGTTCTTC.

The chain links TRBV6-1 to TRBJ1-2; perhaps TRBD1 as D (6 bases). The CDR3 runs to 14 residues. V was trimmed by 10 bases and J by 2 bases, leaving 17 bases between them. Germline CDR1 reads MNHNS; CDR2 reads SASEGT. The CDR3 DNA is TGTGCCACCATGACCGGGACACTGAACTATGGCTACACCTTC. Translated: CATMTGTLNYGYTF.

CDR3 nucleotide sequence: TGTGCCTGGAGTGTTCCTGGGGCCAACGTCCTGACTTTC. Translating it yields CAWSVPGANVLTF. The genes are TRBV30 and TRBJ2-6, with no clear D. Trimming shortened V by 0 bases and J by 2 bases, and 2 bases separated the two germline ends. This CDR3 spans 13 amino acids. Germline V gene data show CDR1 as GTSNPN and CDR2 as SVGIG (reference sequence). The full variable domain, its missing parts supplied by reference TRBV30 and TRBJ2-6, is SQTIHQWPATLVQPVGSPLSLECTVEGTSNPNLYWYRQAAGRGLQLLFYSVGIGQISSEVPQNLSASRPQDRQFILSSKKLLLSDSGFYLCAWSVPGANVLTFGAGSRLTVL.

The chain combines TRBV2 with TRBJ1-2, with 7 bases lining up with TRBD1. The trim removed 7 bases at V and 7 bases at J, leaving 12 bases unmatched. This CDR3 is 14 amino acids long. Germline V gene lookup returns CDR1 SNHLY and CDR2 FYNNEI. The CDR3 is CASTVGQGVGGYTF. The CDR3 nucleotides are TGTGCCAGCACCGTAGGTCAGGGGGTTGGTGGCTACACCTTC. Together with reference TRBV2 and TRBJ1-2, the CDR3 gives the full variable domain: EPEVTQTPSHQVTQMGQEVILRCVPISNHLYFYWYRQILGQKVEFLVSFYNNEISEKSEIFDDQFSVERPDGSNFTLKIRSTKLEDSAMYFCASTVGQGVGGYTFGSGTRLTVV.

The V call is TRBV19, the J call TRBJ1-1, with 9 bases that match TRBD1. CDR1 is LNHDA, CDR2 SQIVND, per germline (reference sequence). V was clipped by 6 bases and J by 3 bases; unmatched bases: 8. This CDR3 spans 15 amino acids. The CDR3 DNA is TGTGCCAGTAGCATGCCGGACAGGGGATACACTGAAGCTTTCTTT. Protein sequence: CASSMPDRGYTEAFF.

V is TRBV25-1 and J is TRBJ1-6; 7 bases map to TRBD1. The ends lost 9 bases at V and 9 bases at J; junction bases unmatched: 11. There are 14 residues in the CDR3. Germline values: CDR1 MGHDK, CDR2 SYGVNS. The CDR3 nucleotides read TGTGCCAGAAAGCTTGACAGGGATTGTTCACCCCTCCACTTT. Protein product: CARKLDRDCSPLHF.

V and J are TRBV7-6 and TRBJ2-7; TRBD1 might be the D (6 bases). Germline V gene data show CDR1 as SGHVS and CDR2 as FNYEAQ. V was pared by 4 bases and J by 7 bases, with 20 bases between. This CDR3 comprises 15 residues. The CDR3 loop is CASSSQGPPMGEQYF. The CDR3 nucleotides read TGTGCCAGCAGCTCACAGGGCCCTCCCATGGGGGAGCAGTACTTC.

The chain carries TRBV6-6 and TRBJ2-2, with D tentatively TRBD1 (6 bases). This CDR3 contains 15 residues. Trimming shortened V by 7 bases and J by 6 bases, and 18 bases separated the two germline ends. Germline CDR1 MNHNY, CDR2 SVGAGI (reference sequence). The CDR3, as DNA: TGTGCCAGCACCAGATCCCTTGAGGGGGCCGGGGAGCTGTTTTTT. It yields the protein CASTRSLEGAGELFF.

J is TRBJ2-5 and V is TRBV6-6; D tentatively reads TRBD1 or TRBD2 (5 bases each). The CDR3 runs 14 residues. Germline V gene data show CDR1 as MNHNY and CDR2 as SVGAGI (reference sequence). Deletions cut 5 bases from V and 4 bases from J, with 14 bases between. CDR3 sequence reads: CASSDEGPGETQYF. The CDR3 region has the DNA TGTGCCAGCAGTGACGAGGGGCCGGGAGAGACCCAGTACTTC.

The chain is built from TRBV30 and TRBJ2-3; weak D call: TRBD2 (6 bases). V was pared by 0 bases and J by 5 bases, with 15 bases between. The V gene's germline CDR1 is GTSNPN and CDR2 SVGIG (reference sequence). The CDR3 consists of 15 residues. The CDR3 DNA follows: TGTGCCTGGAGTGTTCTAGCGAAGGACAAAGATACGCAGTATTTT. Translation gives CAWSVLAKDKDTQYF.

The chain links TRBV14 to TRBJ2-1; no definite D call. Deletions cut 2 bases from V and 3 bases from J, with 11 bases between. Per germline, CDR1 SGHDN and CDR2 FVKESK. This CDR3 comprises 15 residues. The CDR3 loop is CASSQTSRYYNEQFF. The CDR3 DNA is TGTGCCAGCAGCCAAACCTCGAGGTACTACAATGAGCAGTTCTTC.

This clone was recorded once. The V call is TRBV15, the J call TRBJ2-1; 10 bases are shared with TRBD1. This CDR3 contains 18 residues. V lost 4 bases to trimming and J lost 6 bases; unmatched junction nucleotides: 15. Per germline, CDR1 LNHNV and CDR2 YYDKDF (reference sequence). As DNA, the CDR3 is TGTGCCACCAGCACTTATAAGGGTCGGGACAGGGGAGGCAATGAGCAGTTCTTC. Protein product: CATSTYKGRDRGGNEQFF.

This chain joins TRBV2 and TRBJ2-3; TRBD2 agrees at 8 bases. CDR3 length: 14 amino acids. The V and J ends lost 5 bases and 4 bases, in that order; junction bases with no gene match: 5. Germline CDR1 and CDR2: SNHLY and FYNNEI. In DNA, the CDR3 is TGTGCCAGCAGTACCAGCGGGGGCGCAGATACGCAGTATTTT. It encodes CASSTSGGADTQYF.

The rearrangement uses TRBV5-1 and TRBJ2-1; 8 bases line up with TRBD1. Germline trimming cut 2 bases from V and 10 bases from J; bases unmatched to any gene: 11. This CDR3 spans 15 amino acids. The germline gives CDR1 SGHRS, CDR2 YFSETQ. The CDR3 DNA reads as TGCGCCAGCAGCTTACGACAGGGGAGGTTTAAGGAGCAGTTCTTC. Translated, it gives CASSLRQGRFKEQFF.

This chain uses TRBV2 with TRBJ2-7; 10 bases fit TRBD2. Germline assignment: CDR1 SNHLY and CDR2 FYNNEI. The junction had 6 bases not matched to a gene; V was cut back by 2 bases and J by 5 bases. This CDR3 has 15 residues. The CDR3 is CASSELWLAGDEQYF. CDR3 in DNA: TGTGCCAGCAGTGAACTGTGGCTAGCGGGGGACGAGCAGTACTTC.